A single sample is the source of the 4 T cell receptor beta chains below, sequenced in a study of naive and memory T cell subsets (TCRdb year 2017). Libraries were made using UMI-ligation and nested PCR. Sequencing was performed on an Illumina MiSeq. The beta constant-region primer consisted of an equimolar mixture of two oligonucleotides that together covered TRBC1 and TRBC2. The public sequencing data were trimmed at Q25 with fastp and processed into clonotypes with MiXCR by TCRdb, which kept only in-frame beta chains. Rows with one shared CDR3 protein collapse into an entry with the most common genes and DNA. This sample lists tens of thousands of distinct CDR3 sequences; 13% were detected once. 0.9% to 1% of the sample comes from the top ten. Sequencing was done on a sample of central memory CD4+ T cells from blood. The intended sense of this specimen's cell subset or site label: central memory, CD45RA- CD27+. These receptor sequences come from a human donor in good health.

This clonotype showed up just a few times. This rearrangement joins TRBV30 to TRBJ1-2; D gene uncertain. CDR3 length: 14 residues. CDR1 GTSNPN and CDR2 SVGIG come from the germline V gene (reference sequence). The V end lost 0 bases, the J end lost 4 bases, and 12 bases lay between the germline ends. CDR3 sequence: CAWSVQPPGYGYTF. The DNA of the CDR3 is TGTGCCTGGAGTGTACAGCCGCCCGGCTATGGCTACACCTTC. The full variable domain, its missing parts supplied by reference TRBV30 and TRBJ1-2, is SQTIHQWPATLVQPVGSPLSLECTVEGTSNPNLYWYRQAAGRGLQLLFYSVGIGQISSEVPQNLSASRPQDRQFILSSKKLLLSDSGFYLCAWSVQPPGYGYTFGSGTRLTVV.

CDR3 in DNA: TGTGCCAGGACTAGCGGCTCCTACGAGCAGTACTTC. This encodes CARTSGSYEQYF. V is TRBV12-3 or TRBV12-4 and J is TRBJ2-7; TRBD2 aligns across 9 bases. The V gene end was trimmed by 9 bases and the J gene end by 0 bases; junction bases not matched to a gene: 0. The CDR3 loop spans 12 amino acids.

This clonotype was observed at least ten times. The chain employs TRBV7-2 and TRBJ2-7; either TRBD1 or TRBD2 may fit D (5 bases each). Germline V gene sequence: CDR1 SGHTA, CDR2 FQGNSA. The CDR3 is 14 residues long. V lost 3 bases, J lost 0 bases, and 9 bases lay in between. CDR3: CASSFRDHSYEQYF. For the CDR3, the DNA is TGTGCCAGCAGCTTTCGGGACCACTCCTACGAGCAGTACTTC.

A few counts support this clonotype. The chain combines TRBV5-1 with TRBJ1-4; D uncertain. Germline assignment: CDR1 SGHRS and CDR2 YFSETQ. This CDR3 comprises 14 residues. V was clipped by 0 bases and J by 7 bases, with 10 bases between them. Here the CDR3 DNA reads TGCGCCAGCAGCTTGGGAGCCGGCGGTGAAAAACTGTTTTTT. Amino acids: CASSLGAGGEKLFF. Combining the CDR3 with reference TRBV5-1 and TRBJ1-4 gives the whole variable domain KAGVTQTPRYLIKTRGQQVTLSCSPISGHRSVSWYQQTPGQGLQFLFEYFSETQRNKGNFPGRFSGRQFSNSRSEMNVSTLELGDSALYLCASSLGAGGEKLFFGSGTQLSVL.